One and the same sample provided the 22 T cell receptor beta chains below, sequenced in a study of blood T cells in healthy people across ages. Combining a sample-barcoded 5' primer with a J-beta primer mix, a second PCR ran for roughly 7 to 11 cycles. TCRdb itself ran the 5' RACE reads through MiXCR, one entry per CDR3 protein. The table shows about 1.1 million distinct CDR3 sequences, with 35% to 45% occurring only once. The specimen was blood. The receptors originated from a man younger than 35 in good health.

This clonotype was seen only a few times. The V and J genes are TRBV15 and TRBJ1-4; D remains unclear. The ends were cut back, 1 base at V and 7 bases at J, with 10 bases in the middle. This CDR3 spans 14 amino acids. CDR1 is LNHNV and CDR2 is YYDKDF in the germline V gene (reference sequence). CDR3 sequence: CATSRGQWGEKLFF. Written as DNA, the CDR3 is TGTGCCACCAGCAGAGGCCAATGGGGTGAAAAACTGTTTTTT.

This clonotype was counted ten times or more. The genes are TRBV12-3 or TRBV12-4 and TRBJ1-1, with D uncertain. This CDR3 is 13 amino acids long. Trimming pared 2 bases from V and 1 base from J, leaving 5 bases between. CDR3 sequence reads: CASSLTQNTEAFF. Written as DNA, the CDR3 is TGTGCCAGCAGTTTAACACAGAACACTGAAGCTTTCTTT.

This clonotype was recorded many times. The gene calls are TRBV27 and TRBJ2-1; D uncertain. The CDR3 covers 15 residues. Germline V gives CDR1 MNHEY, CDR2 SMNVEV (reference sequence). The ends were cut back, 3 bases at V and 0 bases at J, with 9 bases in the middle. In DNA form, the CDR3 reads TGTGCCAGCAGTTTCGAGGCGAGCTCCTACAATGAGCAGTTCTTC. Translating gives CASSFEASSYNEQFF.

In this sample, this clonotype turned up a few times. This chain joins TRBV3-1 and TRBJ2-5; 8 bases agree with TRBD2. V gave up 2 bases and J gave up 6 bases; unmatched junction bases: 8. Germline V gene data show CDR1 as LGHDT and CDR2 as YNNKEL (reference sequence). The CDR3 runs 15 residues. The DNA of the CDR3 is TGTGCCAGCAGCCAACGCAGCGGGGGCACCCAGACCCAGTACTTC. Translation gives CASSQRSGGTQTQYF.

V usage is TRBV27 and J usage is TRBJ2-3, with D maybe TRBD2 (5 bases). Trimming cost V 1 base and J 3 bases, with 14 bases left between them. Germline V gives CDR1 MNHEY, CDR2 SMNVEV (reference sequence). The CDR3 spans 16 residues. CDR3 in DNA: TGTGCCAGCAGTTTATTCATTGACGGGAAAACAGATACGCAGTATTTT. It translates to CASSLFIDGKTDTQYF.

The chain recombines TRBV12-3 or TRBV12-4 with TRBJ2-7; D call uncertain. Trimming pared 6 bases from V and 7 bases from J, leaving 13 bases between. This CDR3 has 12 amino acids. The CDR3 spells CASRFGANEQYF. The CDR3 nucleotides read TGTGCCAGCAGATTTGGTGCGAATGAGCAGTACTTC.

Regarding this clonotype: The junction shows a germline mismatch at one end, possibly a read error. The gene calls are TRBV4-2 and TRBJ2-5, with 9 bases matching TRBD1. TRBJ2-7 matches the DNA end more closely, so the J call is doubtful. CDR1 is LGHNA and CDR2 is YNFKEQ in the germline V gene. The CDR3 loop spans 16 amino acids. CDR3 region: CVSSQSPGQGLYEQYF. DNA for the CDR3: TGTGTCAGCAGCCAGTCTCCGGGACAGGGTCTATACGAGCAGTACTTC.

The rearrangement joins TRBV6-1 to TRBJ2-3; D remains ambiguous. CDR1 MNHNS and CDR2 SASEGT come from the germline V gene. V lost 2 bases to trimming and J lost 4 bases, with 7 bases between them. This CDR3 contains 13 residues. DNA of the CDR3: TGTGCCAGCAGTGAACAAGCCTCAGATACGCAGTATTTT. Protein product: CASSEQASDTQYF.

This clonotype was found many times. This chain connects TRBV20-1 to TRBJ1-2; D ambiguous. The V gene lost 2 bases and the J gene lost 8 bases, with 9 bases spanning the gap. Germline loops: CDR1 DFQATT, CDR2 SNEGSKA (reference sequence). There are 11 residues in the CDR3. CDR3 DNA sequence: TGCAGTGCTAGACAACTCAAGGGCTACACCTTC. Its protein product is CSARQLKGYTF.

This clonotype was seen only a few times. V gene TRBV7-9 combines with J gene TRBJ2-4; D ambiguous. The CDR3 totals 17 residues. Looked up from germline, CDR1 is SEHNR and CDR2 is FQNEAQ (reference sequence). The germline V and J ends were trimmed by 0 bases and 2 bases, with 14 bases remaining between them. The CDR3 DNA is TGTGCCAGCAGCTTAGCGTGGGGTCCCGAGTCCAAAAACATTCAGTACTTC. It encodes CASSLAWGPESKNIQYF.

J is TRBJ1-4 and V is TRBV20-1; a possible D gene is TRBD1 (6 bases). The V end was cut by 7 bases, the J end by 4 bases, with 10 bases between. The length of the CDR3 is 12 residues. From germline, CDR1 is DFQATT and CDR2 SNEGSKA (reference sequence). The DNA for the CDR3 is TGCAGTGTAGGGACACTTAATGAAAAACTGTTTTTT. Its protein product is CSVGTLNEKLFF.

This clonotype was picked up a small number of times. The chain carries TRBV7-2 and TRBJ2-1; 7 bases line up with TRBD1. CDR1 is SGHTA and CDR2 is FQGNSA in the germline V gene. This CDR3 has 14 residues. V was pared by 5 bases and J by 8 bases, with 9 bases of the junction left unmatched. The CDR3 region is CASSEKTGRDEQFF. CDR3 DNA: TGTGCCAGCAGCGAGAAGACAGGGCGCGATGAGCAGTTCTTC.

For this clonotype: It may be a read error: a sequence one base away is much more abundant. The chain combines TRBV9 with TRBJ2-3, with 10 bases aligning to TRBD1. From germline, CDR1 is SGDLS and CDR2 YYNGEE. Losses at the gene ends were 6 bases for V and 4 bases for J; bases not matched to a gene: 8. This CDR3 is built from 15 residues. CDR3 region: CASNIGTGVADTQYF. CDR3 DNA sequence: TGTGCCAGCAACATAGGGACAGGGGTTGCAGATACGCAGTATTTT.

Note on this clonotype: Since a much larger clone is just one base distant, this may be a read error. The chain combines TRBV10-3 with TRBJ1-2; D may be TRBD1 (6 bases). Germline CDR1 is ENHRY and CDR2 is SYGVKD. This CDR3 contains 16 residues. The germline V and J ends were trimmed by 6 bases and 2 bases, with 19 bases remaining between them. The DNA for the CDR3 is TGTGCCATCAGCGATGTCTCAGGGGCAGCGAACTATGGCTACACCTTC. Encoded protein: CAISDVSGAANYGYTF.

This clonotype has more than one count but fewer than ten. This rearrangement joins TRBV29-1 to TRBJ1-2; TRBD1 agrees at 7 bases. This CDR3 has 15 amino acids. From germline, CDR1 is SQVTM and CDR2 ANQGSEA. J lost 0 bases, V lost 1 base, and 5 bases had no gene match. CDR3 sequence (DNA): TGCAGCGTTGAAGCAAGACAGGGAGCTAACTATGGCTACACCTTC. It specifies CSVEARQGANYGYTF.

The chain uses TRBV12-3 or TRBV12-4 and TRBJ1-2, with 11 nucleotides matching TRBD1. V lost 7 bases and J lost 3; bases outside the gene matches: 13. The CDR3 has 17 amino acids. The CDR3 here is CASNLTGQGAPDYGYTF. CDR3 in DNA: TGTGCCAGCAACCTGACAGGACAGGGGGCGCCCGACTATGGCTACACCTTC.

This clonotype was observed a few times. The chain carries TRBV6-1 and TRBJ2-7; D gene uncertain. This CDR3 region has 15 residues. V dropped 4 bases and J dropped 0 bases, with 13 bases sitting between them. CDR1 MNHNS and CDR2 SASEGT come from the germline V gene. DNA of the CDR3: TGTGCCAGCAGTGTGGGTATTTCGGACTCCTACGAGCAGTACTTC. It specifies CASSVGISDSYEQYF.

This clonotype was recorded a few times. J is TRBJ1-2 and V is TRBV6-2 or TRBV6-3; D is perhaps TRBD1 (6 bases). Germline CDR1 and CDR2: MNHEY and SVGEGT. This CDR3 is built from 16 residues. V dropped 6 bases and J dropped 4 bases, with 21 bases sitting between them. CDR3 region: CASSQTEAGARYGYTF. CDR3 coding DNA: TGTGCCAGCAGCCAAACCGAGGCAGGGGCTCGCTATGGCTACACCTTC.

The rearrangement links TRBV7-9 to TRBJ1-4; TRBD1 matches at 7 bases. The CDR3 extends over 14 amino acids. In germline, CDR1 is SEHNR, CDR2 FQNEAQ (reference sequence). CDR3 in amino acids: CAIERQGTNEKLFF. In DNA, the CDR3 is TGTGCGATCGAACGACAGGGAACTAATGAAAAACTGTTTTTT. Full variable domain (outside the CDR3, taken from reference TRBV7-9 and TRBJ1-4): DTGVSQNPRHKITKRGQNVTFRCDPISEHNRLYWYRQTLGQGPEFLTYFQNEAQLEKSRLLSDRFSAERPKGSFSTLEIQRTEQGDSAMYLCAIERQGTNEKLFFGSGTQLSVL.

This clonotype was seen many times. The chain has TRBV20-1 and TRBJ2-1; either TRBD1 or TRBD2 may fit D (6 bases each). Trimming removed 6 bases from V and 5 bases from J, with 14 bases in between. This CDR3 has 13 amino acids. Germline values: CDR1 DFQATT, CDR2 SNEGSKA (reference sequence). The CDR3 DNA is TGCAGTGCAGGGGGACTTGGGAACAATGAGCAGTTCTTC. It specifies CSAGGLGNNEQFF.

This clonotype has more than one count but fewer than ten. The chain joins TRBV6-6 to TRBJ2-1, with 9 nucleotides matching TRBD1. Trimming at V came to 2 bases and at J to 10 bases, leaving 3 bases not matched to a gene. Looked up from germline, CDR1 is MNHNY and CDR2 is SVGAGI (reference sequence). The CDR3 extends over 13 amino acids. This CDR3 is CASSYGTGNEQFF. The CDR3 coding sequence is TGTGCCAGCAGTTACGGGACAGGGAACGAGCAGTTCTTC.

Worth noting for this clonotype: This could be a read error, since a much larger clone is one nucleotide away. The V gene is TRBV10-3, the J gene TRBJ2-1; possible D gene TRBD1, 5 bases. Germline CDR1 reads ENHRY; CDR2 reads SYGVKD. Trimming removed 2 bases from V and 9 bases from J, with 14 bases in between. The length of the CDR3 is 14 residues. The CDR3 spells CAISERGRKTEQFF. Here the CDR3 DNA reads TGTGCCATCAGTGAGAGGGGCAGAAAGACTGAGCAGTTCTTC.